The 6 T cell receptor beta chains below all came from one sample that was sequenced in a study of OX40 agonist ivuxolimab in advanced cancers. Produced via immunoSEQ multiplex PCR; TCRdb's table is partial and in-frame only. The sample contains over 15,000 clones, around 83% of which appear only once. This sample comprised CD4+ or CD8+ T cells sorted from blood, obtained in a trial of the OX40 agonist ivuxolimab. The receptors here all came from an adult with an advanced solid tumor such as melanoma, head and neck, liver or kidney cancer.

This chain uses TRBV11-2 with TRBJ2-1; 8 nucleotides agree with TRBD1. CDR1 SGHAT and CDR2 FQNNGV come from the germline V gene. The V segment lost 4 bases and the J segment 8 bases; nucleotides outside the gene matches: 10. This CDR3 region has 15 residues. CDR3 sequence reads: CASSSEDRAVHEQFF. CDR3 DNA sequence: TGTGCCAGCAGCTCCGAGGACAGGGCGGTCCATGAGCAGTTCTTC.

The chain links TRBV28 to TRBJ2-3; TRBD1 matches at 12 bases. The CDR3 length is 15 residues. Losses at the gene ends were 5 bases for V and 5 bases for J; bases not matched to a gene: 5. Looked up from germline, CDR1 is MDHEN and CDR2 is SYDVKM. The CDR3, as DNA: TGTGCCAGCAGTCGGGACAGGGGGCGCCGAGATACGCAGTATTTT. Residues: CASSRDRGRRDTQYF.

This clone is a singleton in its sample. The CDR3 bases are TGTGCCAGCAGTTACCCCCAGAGGTCAACTAATGAAAAACTGTTTTTT. It encodes CASSYPQRSTNEKLFF. The chain carries TRBV6-6 and TRBJ1-4, with unresolved D. This CDR3 contains 16 residues. CDR1 is MNHNY and CDR2 is SVGAGI in the germline V gene (reference sequence). Trimming took 2 bases from V and 0 from J, leaving 10 bases between them.

This chain links TRBV5-1 with TRBJ2-2; TRBD1 aligns across 11 bases. J gave up 7 bases and V 3 bases, and 5 bases lay outside the gene matches. This CDR3 has 15 residues. Looked up from germline, CDR1 is SGHRS and CDR2 is YFSETQ. CDR3 nucleotide sequence: TGCGCCAGCAGCTCGGACAGGGGGCAGGACGGGGAGCTGTTTTTT. It yields the protein CASSSDRGQDGELFF. The full variable domain, completed using reference TRBV5-1 and TRBJ2-2, is KAGVTQTPRYLIKTRGQQVTLSCSPISGHRSVSWYQQTPGQGLQFLFEYFSETQRNKGNFPGRFSGRQFSNSRSEMNVSTLELGDSALYLCASSSDRGQDGELFFGEGSRLTVL.

This clone was found once. The chain is built from TRBV11-2 and TRBJ1-1; a possible D gene is TRBD1 (5 bases). Germline V CDR1 and CDR2: SGHAT, FQNNGV. The germline V and J ends were trimmed by 5 bases and 1 base, with 11 bases remaining between them. The CDR3 runs 14 residues. This chain's CDR3 is CASSAYGGNTEAFF. CDR3 bases: TGTGCCAGCAGCGCGTATGGGGGGAACACTGAAGCTTTCTTT. The whole variable domain, remainder taken from reference TRBV11-2 and TRBJ1-1, is EAGVAQSPRYKIIEKRQSVAFWCNPISGHATLYWYQQILGQGPKLLIQFQNNGVVDDSQLPKDRFSAERLKGVDSTLKIQPAKLEDSAVYLCASSAYGGNTEAFFGQGTRLTVV.

The V and J genes are TRBV9 and TRBJ2-5; TRBD1 might be the D (6 bases). The germline CDR1 and CDR2 sequences are SGDLS and YYNGEE. There are 12 residues in the CDR3. V was trimmed by 2 bases and J by 5 bases, leaving 7 bases between them. The CDR3 is CASSVQGETQYF. The CDR3 DNA follows: TGTGCCAGCAGCGTCCAGGGGGAGACCCAGTACTTC.